This T cell receptor beta chain was documented in a study of blood T cell repertoires in COVID-19. Overall study: The United States, Italy and Spain were the sources of the acute and convalescent COVID-19 samples.

Germline loops: CDR1 SGHKS, CDR2 YYEKEE (reference sequence). The ends were cut back, 2 bases at V and 3 bases at J, with 15 bases in the middle. The CDR3 runs 15 residues. Original processing methods: Estimates of nucleated cell counts were drawn from the amplification of reference gene primers. The repertoire was sequenced with immunoSEQ multiplex PCR; TCRdb's copy has only in-frame clones and lacks some. The V and J calls and the clone size are those of that table, but D and trimming were determined from the DNA. The sample lists tens of thousands of clones, approximately 80% occurring once. The sequence came from a man aged 60 to 75 with acute or convalescent COVID-19. The V gene is TRBV5-5, the J gene TRBJ2-7; D unresolved. Sequencing was performed on peripheral blood. In DNA, the CDR3 is TGTGCCAGCAGCTTACGGAGTACTATGGGCTACGAGCAGTACTTC. Protein sequence: CASSLRSTMGYEQYF.